What follows are 30 T cell receptor beta chains derived from one specimen sequenced in a study of type 1 and type 2 diabetes patients. Amplification started from genomic DNA. The TCR beta CDR3 region was amplified using 30 forward and 13 reverse primers. TCRdb reprocessed the multiplex PCR reads via MiXCR and lists one record per CDR3 protein. In the table there are under 300,000 distinct CDR3 sequences, around 50% of which are singletons. Sequenced: peripheral blood mononuclear cells (PBMCs). These receptors all come from a man between 18 and 35 years old with type 2 diabetes.

J is TRBJ2-7 and V is TRBV28; D is unresolved. The germline V and J ends were trimmed by 3 bases and 1 base, with 13 bases remaining between them. The CDR3 sequence is 15 residues long. Germline-derived CDR1 and CDR2 are MDHEN and SYDVKM. CDR3 nucleotides: TGTGCCAGCAGTTTTGGCTTAGGAGTTTCCTACGAGCAGTACTTC. Its protein is CASSFGLGVSYEQYF.

This clonotype was detected only a few times. The CDR3: CASSLTDSYNSPLHF. DNA for the CDR3: TGTGCCAGCAGCTTAACGGACAGCTATAATTCACCCCTCCACTTT. The V call is TRBV28, the J call TRBJ1-6; tentatively, D is TRBD1 (6 bases). CDR3 length: 15 residues. V dropped 6 bases and J dropped 3 bases, with 12 bases sitting between them. Germline V lookup: CDR1 MDHEN, CDR2 SYDVKM.

This clonotype was counted only a few times. V gene TRBV7-3 combines with J gene TRBJ2-5; 8 bases are shared with TRBD1. Germline loops: CDR1 SGHTA, CDR2 FQGTGA. The CDR3 has 13 amino acids. The junction had 3 bases not matched to a gene; V was cut back by 5 bases and J by 4 bases. The CDR3 region has the DNA TGTGCCAGCAGCCAGACAGGGGTAGAGACCCAGTACTTC. It encodes CASSQTGVETQYF.

This clonotype showed up just a few times. This rearrangement joins TRBV25-1 to TRBJ2-5; no clear D. This CDR3 contains 14 residues. The germline V gene encodes CDR1 MGHDK and CDR2 SYGVNS. With 3 bases removed from V and 2 bases from J, the gap between germline ends came to 10 bases. This chain's CDR3 is CASSDRLQQETQYF. In DNA, the CDR3 is TGTGCCAGCAGTGACCGACTCCAGCAAGAGACCCAGTACTTC.

The genes are TRBV4-3 and TRBJ2-5, with TRBD1 identical over 11 bases. V dropped 6 bases and J dropped 5; count of bases not matched to a gene: 11. Per germline, CDR1 LGHNA and CDR2 YSLEER. The CDR3 runs 16 residues. The CDR3 sequence: CASRPQWTGGGETQYF. In DNA form, the CDR3 reads TGCGCCAGCAGACCCCAGTGGACAGGGGGCGGGGAGACCCAGTACTTC.

The rearrangement uses TRBV2 and TRBJ2-3; tentative D call: TRBD2 (6 bases). The CDR3 consists of 16 residues. Germline V lookup: CDR1 SNHLY, CDR2 FYNNEI. V was shortened by 4 bases and J by 0 bases, with 14 bases between the two germline ends. The CDR3 here is CASSANLATSTDTQYF. CDR3 nucleotide sequence: TGTGCCAGCAGTGCGAACCTAGCGACTAGCACAGATACGCAGTATTTT. Full variable domain (missing parts from reference TRBV2 and TRBJ2-3): EPEVTQTPSHQVTQMGQEVILRCVPISNHLYFYWYRQILGQKVEFLVSFYNNEISEKSEIFDDQFSVERPDGSNFTLKIRSTKLEDSAMYFCASSANLATSTDTQYFGPGTRLTVL.

This sequence joins TRBV20-1 and TRBJ1-2, with D unresolved. This CDR3 is 13 amino acids long. V was pared by 6 bases and J by 5 bases, with 16 bases between. Per the germline V gene, CDR1 is DFQATT and CDR2 is SNEGSKA (reference sequence). The CDR3 loop is CSAIPTWPYGYTF. The CDR3 nucleotides read TGCAGTGCCATCCCGACATGGCCTTATGGCTACACCTTC.

In its sample, this clonotype was seen many times. The V call is TRBV6-5, the J call TRBJ2-7, with unresolved D. The CDR3 sequence is 13 residues long. The germline CDR1 and CDR2 sequences are MNHEY and SVGAGI. V lost 5 bases and J 2 bases, leaving 10 bases between the germline ends. The CDR3 protein is CASSPRVTYEQYF. For the CDR3, the DNA is TGTGCCAGCAGTCCCCGTGTCACCTACGAGCAGTACTTC.

The sample holds a few counts of this clonotype. The V gene is TRBV15, the J gene TRBJ1-5; 11 bases fit TRBD1. Germline CDR1 reads LNHNV; CDR2 reads YYDKDF (reference sequence). The junction had 9 bases not matched to a gene; V was cut back by 11 bases and J by 0 bases. CDR3 length equals 16 residues. The DNA for the CDR3 is TGTGCCTCGGGGGACAGGGGGATCTCTAGCAATCAGCCCCAGCATTTT. Translation: CASGDRGISSNQPQHF.

The table lists this clonotype with a few counts. V gene TRBV15 combines with J gene TRBJ2-7; 11 nucleotides agree with TRBD2. With V trimmed by 1 base and J by 6 bases, 8 bases remained unmatched. CDR1 is LNHNV and CDR2 is YYDKDF in the germline V gene (reference sequence). The CDR3 totals 16 residues. The CDR3 DNA is TGTGCCACCAGCAGAGGGGGCAGACTAGCGGGAACCGAGCAGTACTTC. Its protein is CATSRGGRLAGTEQYF.

This clonotype was detected a few times. This chain links TRBV7-3 with TRBJ2-6, with D possibly being TRBD1 (6 bases). Per germline, CDR1 SGHTA and CDR2 FQGTGA. The CDR3 runs to 17 residues. V gave up 2 bases and J gave up 0 bases, with 11 bases separating them. The CDR3 sequence is CASSLSGTYSGANVLTF. The CDR3 coding sequence is TGTGCCAGCAGCTTATCCGGGACATACTCTGGGGCCAACGTCCTGACTTTC.

This clonotype appeared many times. The chain recombines TRBV2 with TRBJ1-6; D gene unclear. This CDR3 is 13 amino acids long. The V end lost 5 bases, the J end lost 8 bases, and 10 bases lay between the germline ends. The V gene's germline CDR1 is SNHLY and CDR2 FYNNEI. CDR3 bases: TGTGCCAGCAGTAAGGGTGGCGATTCACCCCTCCACTTT. It translates to CASSKGGDSPLHF.

The count of this clonotype is one. J is TRBJ1-2 and V is TRBV7-7, with D hard to call. Trimming cost V 1 base and J 2 bases, with 20 bases left between them. Per germline, CDR1 SSHAT and CDR2 FNYEAQ (reference sequence). CDR3 size: 18 residues. CDR3 region: CASSLVIRFQPMNYGYTF. The CDR3 region has the DNA TGTGCCAGCAGCTTAGTAATCAGATTCCAGCCCATGAACTATGGCTACACCTTC. The full variable domain, completed using reference TRBV7-7 and TRBJ1-2, is GAGVSQSPRYKVTKRGQDVTLRCDPISSHATLYWYQQALGQGPEFLTYFNYEAQPDKSGLPSDRFSAERPEGSISTLTIQRTEQRDSAMYRCASSLVIRFQPMNYGYTFGSGTRLTVV.

J is TRBJ2-3 and V is TRBV29-1; a weak D match, TRBD2 (6 bases). Trimming took 1 base from V and 1 from J, leaving 12 bases between them. The CDR3 length is 15 residues. Looked up from germline, CDR1 is SQVTM and CDR2 is ANQGSEA. The CDR3 is CSVEATGLGTDTQYF. The CDR3 nucleotides are TGCAGCGTTGAAGCAACGGGACTCGGCACAGATACGCAGTATTTT.

This CDR3 reads CASSVGDSLNQPQHF. The CDR3 DNA is TGTGCCAGCAGCGTGGGGGACAGCCTCAATCAGCCCCAGCATTTT. V and J are TRBV9 and TRBJ1-5, with 7 bases matching TRBD1. The length of the CDR3 is 15 residues. V lost 2 bases and J lost 3; bases outside the gene matches: 5. Germline values: CDR1 SGDLS, CDR2 YYNGEE.

In its sample, this clonotype was seen a few times. In DNA, the CDR3 is TGTGCCTGGAGCTCAGGGACAAATCAGCCCCAGCATTTT. Amino acid sequence: CAWSSGTNQPQHF. This chain uses TRBV30 with TRBJ1-5, with D possibly TRBD1 on 6 matching bases. Germline assignment: CDR1 GTSNPN and CDR2 SVGIG (reference sequence). Deletions cut 3 bases from V and 4 bases from J, with 10 bases between. There are 13 residues in the CDR3.

Many counts were recorded for this clonotype. The chain joins TRBV15 to TRBJ2-2; no clear D gene. The germline V gene has CDR1 LNHNV and CDR2 YYDKDF (reference sequence). V lost 0 bases to trimming and J lost 5 bases, with 4 bases between them. This CDR3 spans 13 amino acids. The chain's CDR3 is CATSREVTGELFF. CDR3 bases: TGTGCCACCAGCAGAGAGGTTACCGGGGAGCTGTTTTTT.

This clonotype was counted only a few times. The J gene is TRBJ1-1, the V gene TRBV15; D is perhaps TRBD1 (5 bases). CDR1 is LNHNV and CDR2 is YYDKDF in the germline V gene (reference sequence). V was shortened by 1 base and J by 1 base, with 13 bases between the two germline ends. CDR3 length: 16 amino acids. DNA for the CDR3: TGTGCCACCAGCAGAGTCACCGGGACCGGGAACACTGAAGCTTTCTTT. It is translated as CATSRVTGTGNTEAFF.

The chain has TRBV19 and TRBJ1-1; TRBD1 agrees at 9 bases. Germline V CDR1 and CDR2: LNHDA, SQIVND (reference sequence). This CDR3 is 14 amino acids long. V dropped 3 bases and J dropped 4; count of bases not matched to a gene: 3. Here the CDR3 reads CASSIRTGVTEAFF. Here the CDR3 DNA reads TGTGCCAGTAGTATTCGGACAGGGGTCACTGAAGCTTTCTTT.

This clonotype was counted between two and nine times. The V gene is TRBV19, the J gene TRBJ1-6; D may be TRBD1 (6 bases). The V gene lost 7 bases and the J gene lost 5 bases, with 9 bases spanning the gap. The CDR3 totals 13 residues. Germline CDR1 LNHDA, CDR2 SQIVND (reference sequence). The DNA of the CDR3 is TGTGCCAGTAATCAGGGGAATAATTCACCCCTCCACTTT. Encoded protein: CASNQGNNSPLHF.

V gene TRBV20-1 combines with J gene TRBJ2-7; weak D call: TRBD1 (6 bases). V was cut by 0 bases and J by 0 bases, with 6 bases left in between. Germline values: CDR1 DFQATT, CDR2 SNEGSKA (reference sequence). The CDR3 is made up of 13 amino acids. CDR3 loop: CSAREGASYEQYF. The CDR3 DNA follows: TGCAGTGCTAGAGAGGGGGCCTCCTACGAGCAGTACTTC.

This clonotype has a handful of counts. This chain joins TRBV2 and TRBJ1-2; D is uncertain. From germline, CDR1 is SNHLY and CDR2 FYNNEI. V dropped 7 bases and J dropped 3 bases, with 18 bases sitting between them. There are 15 residues in the CDR3. The CDR3 reads CASTPTEPADYGYTF. The CDR3 DNA sequence: TGTGCCAGCACGCCTACGGAGCCAGCCGACTATGGCTACACCTTC.

The V gene is TRBV20-1, the J gene TRBJ2-1; 10 bases agree with TRBD1. Germline CDR1 reads DFQATT; CDR2 reads SNEGSKA (reference sequence). With 6 bases clipped from V and 7 bases from J, the junction kept 12 bases outside the gene matches. The CDR3 has 15 residues. The CDR3 bases are TGCAGTGCGAGCAAAGGGACAGGGGTTGGGAATGAGCAGTTCTTC. Translated: CSASKGTGVGNEQFF.

This clonotype showed up just a few times. The chain uses TRBV7-2 and TRBJ2-2; D possibly corresponds to TRBD1 (6 bases). This CDR3 has 15 residues. Between the trimmed V and J ends, which lost 5 bases and 2 bases, there was a span of 12 bases. Germline CDR1 SGHTA, CDR2 FQGNSA. CDR3 in DNA: TGTGCCAGCAGCCGGGACAAGCTTAACACCGGGGAGCTGTTTTTT. Protein product: CASSRDKLNTGELFF.

This clonotype was detected many times. This sequence joins TRBV25-1 and TRBJ1-1; D is undetermined. Trimming took off 6 bases at V and 1 base at J, with 9 bases between the two ends. CDR3 length: 13 amino acids. Looked up from germline, CDR1 is MGHDK and CDR2 is SYGVNS. In nucleotides, the CDR3 is TGTGCCAGCAGAGGGAGAGGGAACACTGAAGCTTTCTTT. Its translation: CASRGRGNTEAFF.

The rearrangement links TRBV20-1 to TRBJ1-2; D might be TRBD1 (6 bases). Per the germline V gene, CDR1 is DFQATT and CDR2 is SNEGSKA (reference sequence). The CDR3 spans 14 residues. Trimming pared 5 bases from V and 7 bases from J, leaving 20 bases between. The CDR3 coding sequence is TGCAGTGCTCTAGTCGCCCTCCACAGGGTTGGCTACACCTTC. As protein: CSALVALHRVGYTF.

This chain connects TRBV28 to TRBJ2-7, with D perhaps matching TRBD1 (7 bases). The closer fit of TRBJ2-1 to the DNA end suggests the J call may be wrong. The CDR3 loop spans 14 amino acids. The germline gives CDR1 MDHEN, CDR2 SYDVKM. This CDR3 reads CASSDRAGLNEQFF. As DNA, the CDR3 is TGTGCCAGCTCCGACAGGGCGGGGTTAAATGAGCAGTTCTTC.

This clonotype was counted between two and nine times. The genes are TRBV19 and TRBJ1-4; a possible D gene is TRBD1 (6 bases). The V end lost 5 bases, the J end lost 6 bases, and 13 bases lay between the germline ends. Germline V gene lookup returns CDR1 LNHDA and CDR2 SQIVND (reference sequence). The CDR3 length is 14 residues. The CDR3: CASSPPDSDEKLFF. The CDR3 bases are TGTGCCAGTAGTCCTCCGGACAGCGATGAAAAACTGTTTTTT.

This clonotype was detected ten times or more. The V and J genes are TRBV25-1 and TRBJ2-5, with no clear D. Germline CDR1 MGHDK, CDR2 SYGVNS. The CDR3 has 15 residues. V was trimmed by 4 bases and J by 2 bases, leaving 14 bases between them. This CDR3 is CASSVFVSSQETQYF. CDR3 DNA sequence: TGTGCCAGCAGTGTTTTCGTCTCCTCACAAGAGACCCAGTACTTC. Full variable domain (outside the CDR3, taken from reference TRBV25-1 and TRBJ2-5): EADIYQTPRYLVIGTGKKITLECSQTMGHDKMYWYQQDPGMELHLIHYSYGVNSTEKGDLSSESTVSRIRTEHFPLTLESARPSHTSQYLCASSVFVSSQETQYFGPGTRLLVL.

In its sample, this clonotype was seen once. The chain recombines TRBV12-3 or TRBV12-4 with TRBJ2-2; 7 positions match TRBD1. Trimming took 3 bases from V and 0 from J; bases not matched to a gene: 7. This CDR3 region has 17 residues. For the CDR3, the DNA is TGTGCCAGCAGTTTTACCGGGACAGTCACGAACACCGGGGAGCTGTTTTTT. Amino acid sequence: CASSFTGTVTNTGELFF.